This T cell receptor (beta chain) was captured by sequencing in a study of T-cell reconstitution after alpha-beta-depleted transplantation in children. A library of TCRbeta sequences, prepared with unique molecular identifiers, was generated. TCRdb called the PCR reads again in MiXCR, with one record for every CDR3 protein. Of some 500,000 distinct CDR3 sequences in the sample, less than 35% were seen once. The CDR3 sequence is 16 residues long. J gave up 2 bases and V 6 bases, and 11 bases lay outside the gene matches. Germline V lookup: CDR1 DFQATT, CDR2 SNEGSKA (reference sequence). This clonotype was counted only a few times.

The TCR originated in a human donor who donated a stem cell graft to a child with aplastic anemia. The V call is TRBV20-1, the J call TRBJ1-3, with 9 bases matching TRBD1. The specimen was PBMCs from the stem cell graft donor, collected from the stem cell graft. The CDR3 nucleotides read TGCAGTGCCCTACGGCTCAGGGACAGGGCTGGAAACACCATATATTTT. Its translation is CSALRLRDRAGNTIYF.